Below, 5 T cell receptor beta chains from the same sample are listed, as sequenced in a study of OX40 agonist ivuxolimab in advanced cancers. Profiling relied on immunoSEQ multiplex PCR, and the TCRdb table lists in-frame clones only, not all of them. Of some 100,000 clones in the sample, around 91% were seen once. The specimen comprised CD4+ or CD8+ T cells sorted from blood, sampled in a trial of the OX40 agonist ivuxolimab. The receptor set was obtained from an adult with an advanced solid tumor such as melanoma, head and neck, liver or kidney cancer.

As for this clone: This sample includes further DNA sequences coding for the same CDR3. V gene TRBV11-1 combines with J gene TRBJ1-2, with TRBD1 identical over 11 bases. In germline, CDR1 is SGHAT, CDR2 FQDESV (reference sequence). Trimming cost V 5 bases and J 6 bases; bases outside gene matches: 11. The CDR3 contains 16 residues. The CDR3 DNA follows: TGTGCCAGCAGCCGCCTTGGACAGGGGGCAGGAAATGGCTACACCTTC. This codes for CASSRLGQGAGNGYTF. Supplemented by reference TRBV11-1 and TRBJ1-2, the full variable domain reads EAEVAQSPRYKITEKSQAVAFWCDPISGHATLYWYRQILGQGPELLVQFQDESVVDDSQLPKDRFSAERLKGVDSTLKIQPAELGDSAMYLCASSRLGQGAGNGYTFGSGTRLTVV.

The gene calls are TRBV7-9 and TRBJ2-3; the match to TRBD2 covers 8 bases. Germline loops: CDR1 SEHNR, CDR2 FQNEAQ (reference sequence). CDR3 length equals 17 residues. The junction had 14 bases not matched to a gene; V was cut back by 5 bases and J by 4 bases. CDR3 in amino acids: CASSPPFRREESDTQYF. The DNA for the CDR3 is TGTGCCAGCAGCCCCCCTTTTCGGCGGGAGGAATCAGATACGCAGTATTTT.

This clone was recorded only once. The J gene is TRBJ1-1, the V gene TRBV5-1; weak D call: TRBD1 (6 bases). Germline CDR1 reads SGHRS; CDR2 reads YFSETQ. The CDR3 is 16 amino acids. V was trimmed by 0 bases and J by 1 base, leaving 13 bases between them. The CDR3 bases are TGCGCCAGCAGCTTGGTCGGGGGGGGCAGGAACACTGAAGCTTTCTTT. Amino acids: CASSLVGGGRNTEAFF.

CDR3 amino acids: CASSRMTGSYGYTF. CDR3 sequence (DNA): TGTGCCAGCAGCCGCATGACAGGGAGCTATGGCTACACCTTC. This rearrangement joins TRBV7-9 to TRBJ1-2; 7 nucleotides agree with TRBD1. The CDR3 covers 14 residues. Germline CDR1 SEHNR, CDR2 FQNEAQ (reference sequence). The ends lost 5 bases at V and 4 bases at J; junction bases unmatched: 7.

The chain combines TRBV5-1 with TRBJ1-3; unclear D gene. Deletions cut 0 bases from V and 0 bases from J, with 10 bases between. Germline loops: CDR1 SGHRS, CDR2 YFSETQ. The CDR3 runs 16 residues. The CDR3 region is CASSLGILLSGNTIYF. The DNA of the CDR3 is TGCGCCAGCAGCTTGGGTATCCTCCTCTCTGGAAACACCATATATTTT.